One T cell receptor (beta chain) is described in this entry. This sample is drawn from a study of blood T cell repertoires in COVID-19. For the study at large: Sites across the United States, Italy and Spain contributed samples from acute and convalescent COVID-19. T cells, B-cell-depleted T cells, or PBMCs supplied cDNA or gDNA.

Per the original methods: Counts of nucleated cells, estimated from reference gene primer amplification, were obtained. TCRdb's copy holds only in-frame clones and misses some; the assay was immunoSEQ multiplex PCR. Clone size and the V and J calls come from that table; the DNA yielded D and trimming. Among hundreds of thousands of clones listed, approximately 83% were seen once. The germline V gene has CDR1 ENHRY and CDR2 SYGVKD. CDR3 size: 15 residues. J lost 4 bases, V lost 5 bases, and 9 bases had no gene match. The sample was peripheral blood. V usage is TRBV10-3 and J usage is TRBJ1-2; 8 bases line up with TRBD1. The sequence derives from a woman between 40 and 50 years old with active or convalescent COVID-19. The CDR3 loop reads CAISNPGGGGYGYTF. CDR3 DNA sequence: TGTGCCATCAGTAATCCAGGGGGCGGTGGCTATGGCTACACCTTC.